The entry below describes one T cell receptor beta chain. The antigen remains unidentified. The record originates from a study of T cell clusters in autoimmune cytopenias. TRB was amplified by touch-down multiplex PCR, primer pools A and B combined. Each CDR3 protein gets one entry in TCRdb, which reprocessed the multiplex PCR reads and gives no DNA. The clone table shows 4,500 to 7,000 distinct CDR3 sequences, with the ten largest holding approximately 5%. TRB was amplified from about 270 ng of peripheral blood genomic DNA per sample. The germline V gene encodes CDR1 SGHTA and CDR2 FQGTGA. The CDR3 is 17 residues long. Study-level points and caveats: Physiological T cell clusters of healthy donors were apparently absent in primary autoimmune cytopenia patients.

The specimen sequenced was peripheral blood. This TCR came from a human donor with an autoimmune cytopenia or autoimmune hepatitis (not recorded which). The V gene is TRBV7-3, the J gene TRBJ2-3; the D gene TCRdb calls, TRBD1, cannot be checked with no DNA. The CDR3 spells CASSLTFAGANTDTQYF.